These 10 T cell receptor beta chains share one sample of origin, sequenced in a study of blood T cell repertoires in COVID-19. Produced via immunoSEQ multiplex PCR; TCRdb's table is partial and in-frame only. The sample holds tens of thousands of clones; 89% are singletons and the top ten take roughly 0.39%. The sequenced material came from peripheral blood. Every receptor here comes from a human donor in a cohort sampled during active COVID-19.

CDR3 DNA: TGTGCCATCAGTGAGTCCAGGGTTAACACTGAAGCTTTCTTT. Translation: CAISESRVNTEAFF. The chain is built from TRBV10-3 and TRBJ1-1, with D possibly TRBD1 on 5 matching bases. CDR3 size: 14 residues. Germline V gene sequence: CDR1 ENHRY, CDR2 SYGVKD. V dropped 0 bases and J dropped 2 bases, with 7 bases sitting between them.

The chain has TRBV12-5 and TRBJ2-1, with a tentative D call TRBD1 (6 bases). The CDR3 contains 14 residues. Trimming took off 4 bases at V and 8 bases at J, with 15 bases between the two ends. CDR1 and CDR2 (germline): LGHNT, FRNRAP. The CDR3 sequence is CASGSRGLFDEQFF. As DNA, the CDR3 is TGTGCTAGTGGTTCCAGGGGTCTTTTCGATGAGCAGTTCTTC.

The rearrangement uses TRBV18 and TRBJ1-4; 8 bases agree with TRBD1. The CDR3 runs 14 residues. Per germline, CDR1 KGHSH and CDR2 LQKENI. V lost 7 bases and J lost 5; bases outside the gene matches: 6. As DNA, the CDR3 is TGTGCCAGCTTACCGGGACAGGCGAATGAAAAACTGTTTTTT. Translation gives CASLPGQANEKLFF.

The chain combines TRBV6-6 with TRBJ2-7; TRBD1 aligns across 7 bases. The CDR3 consists of 13 residues. V shed 6 bases, J shed 1 base, and the junction held 3 bases outside the gene matches. The V gene's germline CDR1 is MNHNY and CDR2 SVGAGI (reference sequence). The CDR3 sequence: CASSRQGSYEQYF. DNA for the CDR3: TGTGCCAGCAGCCGACAGGGTTCCTACGAGCAGTACTTC.

This sequence joins TRBV25-1 and TRBJ1-3; D may be TRBD1 (5 bases). In germline, CDR1 is MGHDK, CDR2 SYGVNS. Trimming cost V 6 bases and J 9 bases, with 15 bases left between them. This CDR3 contains 13 residues. The CDR3 DNA reads TGTGCCAGCAGCCCGGGGGGAGGAGGCACCATATATTTT. It specifies CASSPGGGGTIYF.

This clone appeared once. The J gene is TRBJ2-7, the V gene TRBV5-6; 11 positions agree with TRBD1. The length of the CDR3 is 15 residues. CDR1 is SGHDT, CDR2 YYEEEE, per germline. Trimming took 3 bases from V and 3 from J; bases not matched to a gene: 5. The CDR3, as DNA: TGTGCCAGCAGCTATAGGACAGGGGGCTTCTACGAGCAGTACTTC. It specifies CASSYRTGGFYEQYF.

Only one count was recorded for this clone. This chain uses TRBV19 with TRBJ2-7, with 8 bases lining up with TRBD2. Germline-derived CDR1 and CDR2 are LNHDA and SQIVND (reference sequence). CDR3 length: 13 amino acids. The V gene end was trimmed by 7 bases and the J gene end by 4 bases; junction bases not matched to a gene: 6. The CDR3 bases are TGTGCCAGTAAGCCAGCGGGGGATTACGAGCAGTACTTC. Translated: CASKPAGDYEQYF.

The chain couples TRBV29-1 to TRBJ1-1; 7 positions match TRBD1. The V gene's germline CDR1 is SQVTM and CDR2 ANQGSEA. The CDR3 contains 14 residues. V was clipped by 7 bases and J by 4 bases; unmatched bases: 12. The CDR3 region is CSAAPFAGGTEAFF. CDR3 sequence (DNA): TGCAGCGCCGCACCATTTGCAGGGGGCACTGAAGCTTTCTTT.

V is TRBV15 and J is TRBJ2-7, with D unclear. Trimming stripped 1 base from V and 0 bases from J, with 7 bases between. CDR1 LNHNV and CDR2 YYDKDF come from the germline V gene (reference sequence). The CDR3 covers 14 residues. As DNA, the CDR3 is TGTGCCACCAGCAGAGGTCGGGTCTCCTACGAGCAGTACTTC. Encoded protein: CATSRGRVSYEQYF.

A single count supports this clone. The genes are TRBV6-6 and TRBJ1-4; D is uncertain. There are 16 residues in the CDR3. Germline V CDR1 and CDR2: MNHNY, SVGAGI (reference sequence). Trimming took 4 bases from V and 3 from J, leaving 15 bases between them. CDR3 sequence (DNA): TGTGCCAGCAGTTCGGCACTAAACCGAGCTAATGAAAAACTGTTTTTT. As protein: CASSSALNRANEKLFF.